The clone carrying this T cell receptor (beta chain) has a handful of counts. What it binds is not known. Each TCR transcript was tagged with a 10-nucleotide random UMI during 5'RACE. The authors obtained over 180 million TCR-beta sequences from 15-18 subjects per sequencing run. A single record per CDR3 protein comes from TCRdb applying MiXCR to the 5' RACE reads. Here the sample spans around 60,000 distinct CDR3 sequences, about 3.7% being singletons. These data originate in a study of neurological immune-mediated disorders. General study results and limits: TCR-beta repertoires seemed private in all groups, with no expanded CDR3 amino acid sequences shared.

Sequences were obtained from PBMCs. This receptor was obtained from a woman in her sixties or seventies with multiple sclerosis.

Written as DNA, the CDR3 is TGTGCCAGCTCACCTACCATGGGGACAGCTAACTATGGCTACACCTTC. Protein sequence: CASSPTMGTANYGYTF. The gene calls are TRBV18 and TRBJ1-2; 7 nucleotides line up with TRBD1. Germline CDR1 reads KGHSH; CDR2 reads LQKENI. V lost 3 bases to trimming and J lost 0 bases; unmatched junction nucleotides: 7. This CDR3 region has 16 residues.